This TCR beta chain derives from a study of shared clonotypes between healthy human individuals. The CDR3 sequence is 16 residues long. Per the germline V gene, CDR1 is SGHRS and CDR2 is YFSETQ. With V trimmed by 4 bases and J by 4 bases, 6 bases remained unmatched. The study's findings and limits: Only blood was sampled; tissue repertoires likely differ. Sorted-subset samples were not fully sequenced, rarefaction indicated.

This clone was detected once. What it binds is not known. Only Caucasian adults living in Nashville, Tennessee made up the donor group. The material for each subset, its genomic DNA, was split evenly across several immunoSEQ plates. Assay: immunoSEQ multiplex PCR; the TCRdb copy retains only in-frame clones and omits some. The table has over 850,000 clones, approximately 80% seen once. V and J are TRBV5-1 and TRBJ2-2, with TRBD1 matching over 11 bases. The source is a man younger than 35 in good health. Some clones in this sample may be carry-over from other donors' samples. The sequenced sample was memory CD4+ T cells from PBMCs. Specified subset: CD45RA-negative fraction. CDR3 DNA: TGCGCCAGCAGCCTACCCGGGACAGGGGGCACCGGGGAGCTGTTTTTT. It translates to CASSLPGTGGTGELFF.